This TCR beta chain derives from a study of T-cell memory formation after mild COVID-19. Germline V CDR1 and CDR2: LNHDA, SQIVND (reference sequence). The length of the CDR3 is 14 residues. The V gene lost 0 bases and the J gene lost 3 bases, with 8 bases spanning the gap. TCRdb used MiXCR to reprocess the 5' RACE reads, holding one entry per CDR3 protein. The sample records roughly 300,000 distinct CDR3 sequences, about an eighth being singletons. In this sample, this clonotype turned up a few times. This receptor was obtained from a man between 18 and 35 years old who had mild COVID-19 (a few samples of this study predate the infection). Cell type and time point are not known. The specimen sequenced was PBMCs or a T cell subset sorted from them (not recorded which). The chain joins TRBV19 to TRBJ2-5, with D uncertain. The DNA of the CDR3 is TGTGCCAGTAGTATAGAGGGAAGCAAAGAGACCCAGTACTTC. It specifies CASSIEGSKETQYF.